The 28 T cell receptor beta chains below all came from one sample that was sequenced in a study of CD8 T cells in Susac syndrome (dated by TCRdb to 2018 to 2020). The library was produced with the immunoSEQ multiplex PCR assay. RNA was extracted with the RNeasy kit and about 0.45 to 1 ug was reverse transcribed using random hexamers. TCRdb reworked the public reads: Q25 trimming with fastp, MiXCR clone assembly, productive beta chains retained. Each entry is one CDR3 protein sequence, shown with its most common DNA and genes. This sample gives 150,000 to 200,000 distinct CDR3 sequences in total; roughly 96% of them show up just once. The ten biggest clones cover less than 0.2% of the sample. The sequencing input was CD8+ T cells from PBMCs. Receptor source: a human donor with multiple sclerosis.

V is TRBV9 and J is TRBJ1-4, with D maybe TRBD1 (5 bases). Germline loops: CDR1 SGDLS, CDR2 YYNGEE. V gave up 0 bases and J gave up 4 bases, with 10 bases separating them. The CDR3 has 15 residues. The DNA for the CDR3 is TGTGCCAGCAGCGTAGCGGGACGTGGTAATGAAAAACTGTTTTTT. It yields the protein CASSVAGRGNEKLFF.

The rearrangement links TRBV19 to TRBJ2-1; D might be TRBD1 or TRBD2, each matching 5 bases. Germline CDR1 is LNHDA and CDR2 is SQIVND (reference sequence). CDR3 length equals 13 residues. V was cut by 5 bases and J by 9 bases, with 14 bases left in between. In DNA, the CDR3 is TGTGCCAGTAGTTGGGGCATTGGGAGTGAGCAGTTCTTC. Translated: CASSWGIGSEQFF.

V is TRBV6-4 and J is TRBJ2-1; 9 bases line up with TRBD1. The CDR3 has 13 residues. The germline V gene has CDR1 MRHNA and CDR2 SNTAGT. V shed 6 bases, J shed 5 bases, and the junction held 2 bases outside the gene matches. CDR3 bases: TGTGCCAGCAGCGGACAGGGGCACAATGAGCAGTTCTTC. Translation gives CASSGQGHNEQFF.

The rearrangement links TRBV15 to TRBJ2-7, with D tentatively TRBD1 (6 bases). The CDR3 runs to 16 residues. Germline CDR1 and CDR2: LNHNV and YYDKDF (reference sequence). V dropped 3 bases and J dropped 5 bases, with 20 bases sitting between them. In nucleotides, the CDR3 is TGTGCCACCAGCAGGGAAATACAGGGCGGGTGGAACGAGCAGTACTTC. Protein product: CATSREIQGGWNEQYF.

The rearrangement links TRBV2 to TRBJ2-5; D gene uncertain. The germline V and J ends were trimmed by 7 bases and 7 bases, with 10 bases remaining between them. Looked up from germline, CDR1 is SNHLY and CDR2 is FYNNEI. The CDR3 consists of 11 residues. Here the CDR3 reads CASINGRTQYF. CDR3 DNA sequence: TGTGCCAGCATTAACGGCCGGACCCAGTACTTC.

The chain carries TRBV27 and TRBJ2-7, with a tentative D call TRBD2 (5 bases). Germline values: CDR1 MNHEY, CDR2 SMNVEV (reference sequence). The CDR3 runs to 15 residues. V was clipped by 0 bases and J by 7 bases, with 16 bases between them. The CDR3 DNA reads TGTGCCAGCAGTTTATCTTTCGAGGGATCTAAAGAGCAGTACTTC. Its protein is CASSLSFEGSKEQYF.

The chain joins TRBV2 to TRBJ2-1, with a tentative D call TRBD2 (5 bases). Germline CDR1 SNHLY, CDR2 FYNNEI. The V end lost 6 bases, the J end lost 9 bases, and 27 bases lay between the germline ends. The CDR3 loop spans 17 amino acids. The CDR3 here is CASSRTPILTHRGEQFF. The CDR3 DNA reads TGTGCCAGCAGCCGGACCCCGATCCTCACCCATCGGGGTGAGCAGTTCTTC.

The chain is built from TRBV7-9 and TRBJ2-1; possible D gene TRBD2, 5 bases. This CDR3 has 12 amino acids. From germline, CDR1 is SEHNR and CDR2 FQNEAQ (reference sequence). V was pared by 2 bases and J by 10 bases, with 9 bases between. For the CDR3, the DNA is TGTGCCAGCAGCTTACTAGCTCGCGAGCAGTTCTTC. This translates into CASSLLAREQFF.

This chain uses TRBV28 with TRBJ1-1, with TRBD1 matching 10 bases. The trim removed 3 bases at V and 5 bases at J, leaving 6 bases unmatched. Germline-derived CDR1 and CDR2 are MDHEN and SYDVKM. This CDR3 region has 15 residues. The CDR3 sequence is CASSFTGQGGTEAFF. The CDR3 bases are TGTGCCAGCAGTTTCACCGGACAGGGGGGTACTGAAGCTTTCTTT.

The V call is TRBV30, the J call TRBJ2-1, with D perhaps TRBD1 (6 bases). The CDR3 runs 15 residues. The V and J ends lost 5 bases and 6 bases respectively, with 20 bases between them. CDR1 GTSNPN and CDR2 SVGIG come from the germline V gene (reference sequence). The CDR3 sequence: CAWGDRPGATNEQFF. Here the CDR3 DNA reads TGTGCCTGGGGAGACAGACCAGGGGCAACCAATGAGCAGTTCTTC.

Concerning this clonotype itself: The junction departs from the called germline gene at one end, perhaps through a read error. This chain joins TRBV14 and TRBJ2-7; no clear D gene. Looked up from germline, CDR1 is SGHDN and CDR2 is FVKESK. This CDR3 comprises 12 residues. The CDR3 DNA sequence: TGTGCCAGCAGCCGACACCGTTACGGGCAGTACTTC. This sequence encodes CASSRHRYGQYF.

The rearrangement joins TRBV29-1 to TRBJ2-7, with a weak D call TRBD2 (5 bases). The CDR3 contains 13 residues. Germline V gene sequence: CDR1 SQVTM, CDR2 ANQGSEA. Between the trimmed V and J ends, which lost 5 bases and 3 bases, there was a span of 14 bases. In DNA, the CDR3 is TGCAGCGTTTCCATCCAAGCGGACTACGAGCAGTACTTC. As protein: CSVSIQADYEQYF.

The chain employs TRBV7-6 and TRBJ2-3; TRBD2 matches at 12 bases. V gave up 2 bases and J gave up 0 bases; unmatched junction bases: 12. CDR1 is SGHVS and CDR2 is FNYEAQ in the germline V gene. The CDR3 extends over 20 amino acids. The CDR3 DNA is TGTGCCAGCAGCTTACTATCCCCCGGACTAGCGGGAACTAGCACAGATACGCAGTATTTT. It is translated as CASSLLSPGLAGTSTDTQYF.

V and J are TRBV11-2 and TRBJ2-2; 14 bases fit TRBD2. The CDR3 extends over 18 amino acids. In germline, CDR1 is SGHAT, CDR2 FQNNGV. Losses at the gene ends were 4 bases for V and 6 bases for J; bases not matched to a gene: 10. The CDR3 loop reads CASSSPRGLAGVPGELFF. CDR3 nucleotide sequence: TGTGCCAGCAGCTCCCCAAGGGGACTAGCGGGAGTTCCCGGGGAGCTGTTTTTT.

V gene TRBV29-1 combines with J gene TRBJ2-1, with D hard to call. The germline V gene has CDR1 SQVTM and CDR2 ANQGSEA. Trimming removed 3 bases at V and 2 bases at J, with 11 bases between. This CDR3 region has 14 residues. Here the CDR3 reads CSVDGRETYNEQFF. CDR3 nucleotide sequence: TGCAGCGTTGACGGAAGGGAAACCTACAATGAGCAGTTCTTC.

The rearrangement uses TRBV2 and TRBJ2-1, with D unresolved. Per germline, CDR1 SNHLY and CDR2 FYNNEI. Trimming removed 2 bases from V and 8 bases from J, with 13 bases in between. The CDR3 extends over 14 amino acids. DNA for the CDR3: TGTGCCAGCAGTGAACCGATGACCGTCGATGAGCAGTTCTTC. This codes for CASSEPMTVDEQFF. Full variable domain (outside the CDR3, taken from reference TRBV2 and TRBJ2-1): EPEVTQTPSHQVTQMGQEVILRCVPISNHLYFYWYRQILGQKVEFLVSFYNNEISEKSEIFDDQFSVERPDGSNFTLKIRSTKLEDSAMYFCASSEPMTVDEQFFGPGTRLTVL.

The chain employs TRBV18 and TRBJ1-6; D ambiguous. Germline-derived CDR1 and CDR2 are KGHSH and LQKENI. CDR3 size: 14 residues. V gave up 3 bases and J gave up 7 bases, with 10 bases separating them. CDR3 in DNA: TGTGCCAGCTCACCCTACAATCGAAATTCACCCCTCCACTTT. Its protein product is CASSPYNRNSPLHF. Drawing the rest from reference TRBV18 and TRBJ1-6, the complete variable domain is NAGVMQNPRHLVRRRGQEARLRCSPMKGHSHVYWYRQLPEEGLKFMVYLQKENIIDESGMPKERFSAEFPKEGPSILRIQQVVRGDSAAYFCASSPYNRNSPLHFGNGTRLTVT.

The chain has TRBV30 and TRBJ2-1; 7 bases are shared with TRBD1. CDR1 is GTSNPN and CDR2 is SVGIG in the germline V gene (reference sequence). The CDR3 runs 14 residues. V dropped 3 bases and J dropped 5; count of bases not matched to a gene: 7. Written as DNA, the CDR3 is TGTGCCTGGAGCCATGGGACAGTGGACAATGAGCAGTTCTTC. Translated: CAWSHGTVDNEQFF. The full variable domain, in which reference TRBV30 and TRBJ2-1 provide the parts outside the CDR3, is SQTIHQWPATLVQPVGSPLSLECTVEGTSNPNLYWYRQAAGRGLQLLFYSVGIGQISSEVPQNLSASRPQDRQFILSSKKLLLSDSGFYLCAWSHGTVDNEQFFGPGTRLTVL.

The V and J genes are TRBV14 and TRBJ2-7; D might be TRBD1 (5 bases). The V gene lost 3 bases and the J gene lost 6 bases, with 12 bases spanning the gap. CDR1 and CDR2 from the germline V gene are SGHDN and FVKESK. The CDR3 extends over 13 amino acids. This CDR3 reads CASSQVAGSEQYF. Written as DNA, the CDR3 is TGTGCCAGCAGCCAGGTAGCAGGGTCCGAGCAGTACTTC.

The chain employs TRBV29-1 and TRBJ2-7; the match to TRBD1 covers 9 bases. The germline gives CDR1 SQVTM, CDR2 ANQGSEA. The CDR3 is 14 amino acids. Trimming took 4 bases from V and 6 from J; bases not matched to a gene: 10. For the CDR3, the DNA is TGCAGCGTTGGCCGGACAGGGGAGAGGTCCGAGCAGTACTTC. Translating it yields CSVGRTGERSEQYF.

The CDR3 DNA sequence: TGTGCCAGCAGCTCGGCAGGGGGAGGCTCACCCCTCCACTTT. It translates to CASSSAGGGSPLHF. The chain couples TRBV13 to TRBJ1-6; TRBD1 matches at 7 bases. Germline-derived CDR1 and CDR2 are PRHDT and FYEKMQ (reference sequence). Trimming cost V 4 bases and J 10 bases; bases outside gene matches: 7. The length of the CDR3 is 14 residues.

The J gene is TRBJ2-5, the V gene TRBV27; 7 bases fit TRBD2. V lost 2 bases and J lost 7; bases outside the gene matches: 4. The CDR3 sequence is 13 residues long. Germline CDR1 reads MNHEY; CDR2 reads SMNVEV (reference sequence). The CDR3, as DNA: TGTGCCAGCAGTTTAACGGGGGGTGGGACCCAGTACTTC. It yields the protein CASSLTGGGTQYF.

The chain recombines TRBV5-6 with TRBJ1-5; no firm D call. The CDR3 has 14 amino acids. The V gene's germline CDR1 is SGHDT and CDR2 YYEEEE. The V end lost 4 bases, the J end lost 0 bases, and 8 bases lay between the germline ends. The chain's CDR3 is CASSAQISNQPQHF. The CDR3 bases are TGTGCCAGCAGCGCACAGATTAGCAATCAGCCCCAGCATTTT.

V and J are TRBV12-5 and TRBJ2-2; 8 nucleotides agree with TRBD1. CDR1 and CDR2 from the germline V gene are LGHNT and FRNRAP. After removal of 6 bases from V and 6 bases from J, the junction contained 9 bases not matched to a gene. The CDR3 spans 15 residues. The CDR3: CASGSRDRPAGELFF. As DNA, the CDR3 is TGTGCTAGTGGATCCCGGGACAGGCCCGCCGGGGAGCTGTTTTTT.

The J gene is TRBJ1-2, the V gene TRBV3-1; 7 positions match TRBD1. The CDR3 sequence is 14 residues long. Germline V gene lookup returns CDR1 LGHDT and CDR2 YNNKEL (reference sequence). The trim removed 1 base at V and 4 bases at J, leaving 3 bases unmatched. The CDR3 DNA reads as TGTGCCAGCAGCCAAGTCAGGGACAGCTATGGCTACACCTTC. Translating it yields CASSQVRDSYGYTF.

The chain carries TRBV23-1 and TRBJ1-1, with unresolved D. TRBV23-1 is an ORF, with its function uncertain. Deletions cut 8 bases from V and 10 bases from J, with 14 bases between. This CDR3 comprises 11 residues. The CDR3 DNA sequence: TGCGCCAGCGGGCACACCCCTGGAGCTTTCTTT. Translated: CASGHTPGAFF.

The chain couples TRBV7-9 to TRBJ1-2; D perhaps matches TRBD1 (5 bases). V was cut by 4 bases and J by 2 bases, with 14 bases left in between. The CDR3 has 15 residues. Germline V gene lookup returns CDR1 SEHNR and CDR2 FQNEAQ (reference sequence). Here the CDR3 DNA reads TGTGCCAGCAGCTACCTAGGGACTTTCAACTATGGCTACACCTTC. Its protein is CASSYLGTFNYGYTF.

This chain connects TRBV20-1 to TRBJ2-3, with 9 bases identical to TRBD1. Losses at the gene ends were 5 bases for V and 4 bases for J; bases not matched to a gene: 16. Germline lookup yields CDR1 DFQATT and CDR2 SNEGSKA (reference sequence). The CDR3 has 17 amino acids. Here the CDR3 reads CSALGQGQPLGADTQYF. CDR3 coding DNA: TGCAGTGCTCTTGGACAGGGGCAACCGCTTGGCGCAGATACGCAGTATTTT.